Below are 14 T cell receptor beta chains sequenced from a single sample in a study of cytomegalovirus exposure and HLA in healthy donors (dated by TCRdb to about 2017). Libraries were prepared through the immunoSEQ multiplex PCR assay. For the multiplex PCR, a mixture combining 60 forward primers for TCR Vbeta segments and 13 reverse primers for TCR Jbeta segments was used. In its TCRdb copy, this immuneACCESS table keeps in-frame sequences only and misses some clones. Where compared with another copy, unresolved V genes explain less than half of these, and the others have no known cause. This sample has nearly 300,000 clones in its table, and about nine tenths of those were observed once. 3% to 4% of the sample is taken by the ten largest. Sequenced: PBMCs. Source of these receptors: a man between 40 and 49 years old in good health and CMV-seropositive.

CDR3 bases: TGCAGCGTTGTGAGCGGGGGGGGGAAAGAGACCCAGTACTTC. It yields the protein CSVVSGGGKETQYF. The V gene is TRBV29-1, the J gene TRBJ2-5; 10 bases align to TRBD2. V shed 4 bases and J 3 bases; nucleotides not matched to a gene: 5. The germline V gene has CDR1 SQVTM and CDR2 ANQGSEA. CDR3 length equals 14 residues.

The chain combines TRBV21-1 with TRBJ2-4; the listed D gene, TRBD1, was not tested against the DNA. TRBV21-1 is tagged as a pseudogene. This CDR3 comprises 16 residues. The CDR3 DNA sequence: TGTGCCAGCACCCGGGACAGGGACGAAGCCAAAAACATTCAGTACTTC. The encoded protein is CASTRDRDEAKNIQYF.

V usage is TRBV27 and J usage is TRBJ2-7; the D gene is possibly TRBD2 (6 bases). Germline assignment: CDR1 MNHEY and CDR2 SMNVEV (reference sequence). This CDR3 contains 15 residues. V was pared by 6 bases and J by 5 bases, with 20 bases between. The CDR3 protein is CASRSWGVGLNEQYF. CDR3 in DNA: TGTGCCAGCAGGTCGTGGGGGGTGGGTTTAAACGAGCAGTACTTC.

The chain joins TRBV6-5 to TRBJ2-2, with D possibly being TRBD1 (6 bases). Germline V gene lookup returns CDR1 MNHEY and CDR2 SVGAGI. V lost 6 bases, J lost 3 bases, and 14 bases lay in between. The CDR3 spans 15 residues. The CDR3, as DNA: TGTGCCAGCAGAAGGAGGCAGGGGCACACCGGGGAGCTGTTTTTT. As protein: CASRRRQGHTGELFF.

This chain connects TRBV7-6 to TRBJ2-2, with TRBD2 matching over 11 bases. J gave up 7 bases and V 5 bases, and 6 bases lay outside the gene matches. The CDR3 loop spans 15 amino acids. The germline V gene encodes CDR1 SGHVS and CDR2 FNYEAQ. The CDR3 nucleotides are TGTGCCAGCAGCCGACTAGCGGGAAGGATCGGGGAGCTGTTTTTT. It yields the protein CASSRLAGRIGELFF. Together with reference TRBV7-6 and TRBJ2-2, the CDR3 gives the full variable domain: GAGVSQSPRYKVTKRGQDVALRCDPISGHVSLYWYRQALGQGPEFLTYFNYEAQQDKSGLPNDRFSAERPEGSISTLTIQRTEQRDSAMYRCASSRLAGRIGELFFGEGSRLTVL.

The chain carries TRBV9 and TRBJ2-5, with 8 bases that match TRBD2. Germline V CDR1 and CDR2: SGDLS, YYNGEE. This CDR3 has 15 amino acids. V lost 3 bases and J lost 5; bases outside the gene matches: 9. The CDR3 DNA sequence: TGTGCCAGCAGCGGATCAGCGGGAGTTCTGGAGACCCAGTACTTC. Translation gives CASSGSAGVLETQYF.

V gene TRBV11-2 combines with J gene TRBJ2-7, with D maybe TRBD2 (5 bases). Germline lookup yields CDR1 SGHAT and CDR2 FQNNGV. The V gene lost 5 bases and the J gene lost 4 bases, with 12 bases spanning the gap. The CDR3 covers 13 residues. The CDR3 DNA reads TGTGCCAGCAGCCCGAGGGCGCTATACGAGCAGTACTTC. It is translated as CASSPRALYEQYF. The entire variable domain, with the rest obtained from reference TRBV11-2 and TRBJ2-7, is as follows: EAGVAQSPRYKIIEKRQSVAFWCNPISGHATLYWYQQILGQGPKLLIQFQNNGVVDDSQLPKDRFSAERLKGVDSTLKIQPAKLEDSAVYLCASSPRALYEQYFGPGTRLTVT.

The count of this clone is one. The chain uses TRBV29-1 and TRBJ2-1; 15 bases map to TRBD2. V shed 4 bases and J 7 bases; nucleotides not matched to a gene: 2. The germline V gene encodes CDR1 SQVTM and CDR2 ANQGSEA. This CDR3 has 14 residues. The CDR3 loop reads CSVGTSGRANEQFF. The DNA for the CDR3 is TGCAGCGTTGGGACTAGCGGGAGGGCAAATGAGCAGTTCTTC.

CDR3 region: CASSPPGTAYNEQFF. DNA of the CDR3: TGTGCCAGCAGCCCCCCCGGGACAGCTTACAATGAGCAGTTCTTC. The genes are TRBV7-9 and TRBJ2-1, with TRBD1 identical over 7 bases. The germline V gene encodes CDR1 SEHNR and CDR2 FQNEAQ (reference sequence). The CDR3 extends over 15 amino acids. V shed 5 bases, J shed 4 bases, and the junction held 8 bases outside the gene matches.

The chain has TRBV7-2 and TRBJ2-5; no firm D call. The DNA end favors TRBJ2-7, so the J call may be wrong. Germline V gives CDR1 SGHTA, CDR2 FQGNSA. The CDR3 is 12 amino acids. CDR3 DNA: TGTGCCAGCTCAAATGGAGAAGACGAGCAGTACTTC. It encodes CASSNGEDEQYF.

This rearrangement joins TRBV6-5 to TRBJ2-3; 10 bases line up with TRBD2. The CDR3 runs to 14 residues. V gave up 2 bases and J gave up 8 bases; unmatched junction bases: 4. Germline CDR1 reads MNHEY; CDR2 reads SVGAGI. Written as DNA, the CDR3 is TGTGCCAGCAGTTACGAGCGGGAGGGCCTTACGCAGTATTTT. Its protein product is CASSYEREGLTQYF.

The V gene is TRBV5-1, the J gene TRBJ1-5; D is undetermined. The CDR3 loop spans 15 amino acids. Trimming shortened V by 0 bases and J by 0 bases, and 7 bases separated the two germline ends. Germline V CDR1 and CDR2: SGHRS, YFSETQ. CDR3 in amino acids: CASSLEAFSNQPQHF. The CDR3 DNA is TGCGCCAGCAGCTTGGAAGCGTTTAGCAATCAGCCCCAGCATTTT.

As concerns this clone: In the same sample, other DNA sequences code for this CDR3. The CDR3 loop reads CASSLSGNSYEQYF. CDR3 bases: TGTGCCAGCAGCCTTAGCGGGAACTCCTACGAGCAGTACTTC. The V call is TRBV27, the J call TRBJ2-7; 8 positions match TRBD2. The ends lost 6 bases at V and 0 bases at J; junction bases unmatched: 4. This CDR3 comprises 14 residues. The V gene's germline CDR1 is MNHEY and CDR2 SMNVEV (reference sequence).

The CDR3 region is CASSTTGTSGRGYTDTQYF. Written as DNA, the CDR3 is TGTGCCAGCAGCACCACCGGGACTAGCGGTCGGGGATACACAGATACGCAGTATTTT. The rearrangement uses TRBV7-9 and TRBJ2-3, with 11 bases aligning to TRBD2. Germline trimming cut 5 bases from V and 2 bases from J; bases unmatched to any gene: 15. There are 19 residues in the CDR3. Germline loops: CDR1 SEHNR, CDR2 FQNEAQ (reference sequence).